One and the same sample provided the 10 T cell receptor beta chains below, sequenced in a study of T-cell reconstitution after alpha-beta-depleted transplantation in children. This sample's TCRbeta library carried unique molecular identifier barcodes. TCRdb passed the PCR reads through MiXCR, listing each CDR3 protein once. The table lists about 300,000 distinct CDR3 sequences, around 10% of them singletons, with over 6% in the top ten. This sample comprised PBMCs, obtained before TCRalphabeta/CD19-depleted stem cell transplant. The receptors stem from a boy under two years old with acute myeloid leukemia, due to receive a stem cell transplant.

This clonotype was observed many times. J is TRBJ1-1 and V is TRBV3-1, with D unclear. The V and J ends lost 0 bases and 0 bases respectively, with 2 bases between them. The germline gives CDR1 LGHDT, CDR2 YNNKEL (reference sequence). The length of the CDR3 is 13 residues. CDR3 DNA: TGTGCCAGCAGCCAAGACTTGAACACTGAAGCTTTCTTT. Encoded protein: CASSQDLNTEAFF.

This clonotype was recorded once. A clone one base away is much larger, so this may be a read error. The chain uses TRBV7-8 and TRBJ1-3; 7 bases align to TRBD1. CDR1 and CDR2 from the germline V gene are SGHVS and FQNEAQ. The CDR3 totals 15 residues. The V segment lost 5 bases and the J segment 3 bases; nucleotides outside the gene matches: 7. CDR3 DNA: TGTGCCAGCAGCCCGCGACAGGGCTGTGGAAACACCATATATTTT. Encoded protein: CASSPRQGCGNTIYF. The full variable domain, completed using reference TRBV7-8 and TRBJ1-3, is GAGVSQSPRYKVAKRGQDVALRCDPISGHVSLFWYQQALGQGPEFLTYFQNEAQLDKSGLPSDRFFAERPEGSVSTLKIQRTQQEDSAVYLCASSPRQGCGNTIYFGEGSWLTVV.

The chain combines TRBV29-1 with TRBJ2-7, with D possibly TRBD1 on 6 matching bases. The ends were cut back, 6 bases at V and 4 bases at J, with 13 bases in the middle. In germline, CDR1 is SQVTM, CDR2 ANQGSEA. The CDR3 totals 12 residues. CDR3 nucleotides: TGCAGCGTACGATCTAGGGGGTACGAGCAGTACTTC. Protein product: CSVRSRGYEQYF.

There are many counts of this clonotype. The chain links TRBV20-1 to TRBJ2-3; a weak D match, TRBD2 (6 bases). CDR3 length: 13 amino acids. V was cut by 4 bases and J by 1 base, with 9 bases left in between. Looked up from germline, CDR1 is DFQATT and CDR2 is SNEGSKA (reference sequence). CDR3 loop: CSATGLGTDTQYF. The CDR3, as DNA: TGCAGTGCTACGGGACTGGGCACAGATACGCAGTATTTT.

This clonotype has a count of ten or more. The rearrangement uses TRBV7-2 and TRBJ2-5, with a possible D match to TRBD2 (6 bases). CDR1 SGHTA and CDR2 FQGNSA come from the germline V gene. Trimming took off 5 bases at V and 4 bases at J, with 20 bases between the two ends. There are 16 residues in the CDR3. This CDR3 reads CASSPYPGTPRETQYF. CDR3 nucleotides: TGTGCCAGCAGCCCCTACCCCGGGACTCCTAGAGAGACCCAGTACTTC.

This clonotype has ten or more counts. The chain joins TRBV20-1 to TRBJ1-4; D ambiguous. CDR3 length: 14 residues. Trimming removed 2 bases at V and 0 bases at J, with 7 bases between. Germline assignment: CDR1 DFQATT and CDR2 SNEGSKA (reference sequence). The CDR3 here is CSARSATTNEKLFF. The CDR3 bases are TGCAGTGCTAGATCCGCGACAACTAATGAAAAACTGTTTTTT.

This clonotype was detected only a few times. The chain is built from TRBV7-2 and TRBJ2-3; 10 nucleotides line up with TRBD2. The CDR3 has 15 residues. With 3 bases clipped from V and 6 bases from J, the junction kept 6 bases outside the gene matches. Germline assignment: CDR1 SGHTA and CDR2 FQGNSA. CDR3 sequence reads: CASSFSSGRGDTQYF. In nucleotides, the CDR3 is TGTGCCAGCAGCTTTTCCAGCGGGAGGGGGGATACGCAGTATTTT.

This clonotype was counted a few times. The CDR3 sequence is CASSSLGQNYGYTF. In DNA, the CDR3 is TGTGCCAGCAGTAGTTTGGGACAGAACTATGGCTACACCTTC. V is TRBV12-3 or TRBV12-4 and J is TRBJ1-2; 7 nucleotides align to TRBD1. V lost 5 bases and J lost 2; bases outside the gene matches: 5. The CDR3 sequence is 14 residues long.

This clonotype was counted many times. The chain's CDR3 is CSARDGAEAFF. The CDR3 DNA reads TGCAGTGCTAGAGATGGGGCTGAAGCTTTCTTT. V gene TRBV20-1 combines with J gene TRBJ1-1; D is unresolved. Trimming shortened V by 0 bases and J by 6 bases, and 5 bases separated the two germline ends. Germline V gene lookup returns CDR1 DFQATT and CDR2 SNEGSKA (reference sequence). The CDR3 consists of 11 residues.

This rearrangement joins TRBV4-2 to TRBJ2-2; 8 bases fit TRBD1. CDR3 length: 16 residues. Per germline, CDR1 LGHNA and CDR2 YNFKEQ. The V and J ends lost 0 bases and 6 bases, in that order; junction bases with no gene match: 6. The CDR3 sequence: CASSQDPGGYPGELFF. Here the CDR3 DNA reads TGTGCCAGCAGCCAAGATCCAGGGGGCTATCCCGGGGAGCTGTTTTTT.